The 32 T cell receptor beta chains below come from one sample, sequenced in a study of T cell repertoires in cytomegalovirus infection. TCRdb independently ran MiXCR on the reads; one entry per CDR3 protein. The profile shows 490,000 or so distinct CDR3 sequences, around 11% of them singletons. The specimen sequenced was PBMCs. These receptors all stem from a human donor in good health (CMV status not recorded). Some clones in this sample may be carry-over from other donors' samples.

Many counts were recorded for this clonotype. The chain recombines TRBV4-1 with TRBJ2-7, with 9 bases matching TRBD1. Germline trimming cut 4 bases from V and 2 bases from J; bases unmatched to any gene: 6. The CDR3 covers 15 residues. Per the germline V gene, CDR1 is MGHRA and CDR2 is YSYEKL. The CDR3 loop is CASSPWTGEPYEQYF. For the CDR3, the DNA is TGCGCCAGCAGCCCTTGGACAGGGGAACCCTACGAGCAGTACTTC.

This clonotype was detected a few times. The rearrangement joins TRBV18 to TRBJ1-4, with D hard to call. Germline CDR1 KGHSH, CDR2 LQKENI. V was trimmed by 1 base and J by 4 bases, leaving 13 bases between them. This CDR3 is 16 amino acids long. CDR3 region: CASSPQARTLNEKLFF. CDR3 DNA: TGTGCCAGCTCACCACAGGCCAGGACGCTTAATGAAAAACTGTTTTTT. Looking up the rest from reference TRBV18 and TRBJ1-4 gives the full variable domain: NAGVMQNPRHLVRRRGQEARLRCSPMKGHSHVYWYRQLPEEGLKFMVYLQKENIIDESGMPKERFSAEFPKEGPSILRIQQVVRGDSAAYFCASSPQARTLNEKLFFGSGTQLSVL.

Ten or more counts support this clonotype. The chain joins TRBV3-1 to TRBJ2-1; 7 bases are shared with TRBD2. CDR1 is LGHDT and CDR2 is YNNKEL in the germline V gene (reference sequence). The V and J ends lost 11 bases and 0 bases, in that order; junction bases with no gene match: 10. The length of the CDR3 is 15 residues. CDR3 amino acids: CAVGRGDSSYNEQFF. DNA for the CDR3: TGTGCCGTTGGGAGGGGCGACAGCTCCTACAATGAGCAGTTCTTC.

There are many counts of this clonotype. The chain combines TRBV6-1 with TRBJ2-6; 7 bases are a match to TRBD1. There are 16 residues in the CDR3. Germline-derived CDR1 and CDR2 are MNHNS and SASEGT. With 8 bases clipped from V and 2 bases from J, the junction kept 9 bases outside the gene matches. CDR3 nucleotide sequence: TGTGCCAGCGTCAGGGGGATATCTCCTGGGGCCAACGTCCTGACTTTC. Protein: CASVRGISPGANVLTF.

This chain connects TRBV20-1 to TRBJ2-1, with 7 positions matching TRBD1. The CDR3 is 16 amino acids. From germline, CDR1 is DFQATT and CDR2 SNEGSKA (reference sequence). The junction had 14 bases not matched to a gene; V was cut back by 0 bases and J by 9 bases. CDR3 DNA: TGCAGTGCTAGAGATAGGAGACAGGGATTGAATGGTGAGCAGTTCTTC. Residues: CSARDRRQGLNGEQFF.

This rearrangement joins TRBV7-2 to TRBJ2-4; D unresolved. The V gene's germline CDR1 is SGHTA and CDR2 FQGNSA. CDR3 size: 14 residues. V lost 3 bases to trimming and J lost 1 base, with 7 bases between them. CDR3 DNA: TGTGCCAGCAGCTTTCTTGGCGCCAAAAACATTCAGTACTTC. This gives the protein CASSFLGAKNIQYF.

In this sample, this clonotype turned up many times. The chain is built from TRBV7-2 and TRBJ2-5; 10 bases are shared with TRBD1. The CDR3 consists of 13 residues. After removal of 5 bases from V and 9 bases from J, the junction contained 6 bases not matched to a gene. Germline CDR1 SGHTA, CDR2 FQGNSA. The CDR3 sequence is CASSRGTGDPQYF. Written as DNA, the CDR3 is TGTGCCAGCAGCCGGGGGACAGGGGATCCCCAGTACTTC. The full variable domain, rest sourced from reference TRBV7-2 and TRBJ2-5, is GAGVSQSPSNKVTEKGKDVELRCDPISGHTALYWYRQSLGQGLEFLIYFQGNSAPDKSGLPSDRFSAERTGGSVSTLTIQRTQQEDSAVYLCASSRGTGDPQYFGPGTRLLVL.

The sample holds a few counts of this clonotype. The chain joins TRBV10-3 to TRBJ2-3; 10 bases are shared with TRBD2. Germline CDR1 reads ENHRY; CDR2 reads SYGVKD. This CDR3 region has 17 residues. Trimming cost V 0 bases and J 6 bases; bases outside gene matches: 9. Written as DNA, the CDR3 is TGTGCCATCAGTGAGTCGGGGTCTAGCGGGAGACCGGATACGCAGTATTTT. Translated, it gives CAISESGSSGRPDTQYF.

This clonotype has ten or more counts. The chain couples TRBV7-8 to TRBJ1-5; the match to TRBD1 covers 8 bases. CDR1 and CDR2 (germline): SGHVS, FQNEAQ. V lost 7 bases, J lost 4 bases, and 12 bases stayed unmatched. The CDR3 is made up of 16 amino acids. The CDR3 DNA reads TGTGCCAGCACTCGGGACAGGCGTCTCGGGAATCAGCCCCAGCATTTT. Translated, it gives CASTRDRRLGNQPQHF.

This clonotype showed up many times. CDR3 region: CASSQEGTRISNEQFF. In DNA, the CDR3 is TGCGCCAGCAGCCAAGAGGGGACTAGAATAAGCAATGAGCAGTTCTTC. The V and J genes are TRBV4-1 and TRBJ2-1; TRBD2 aligns across 8 bases. The ends lost 0 bases at V and 6 bases at J; junction bases unmatched: 7. CDR3 length: 16 residues. CDR1 and CDR2 (germline): MGHRA, YSYEKL.

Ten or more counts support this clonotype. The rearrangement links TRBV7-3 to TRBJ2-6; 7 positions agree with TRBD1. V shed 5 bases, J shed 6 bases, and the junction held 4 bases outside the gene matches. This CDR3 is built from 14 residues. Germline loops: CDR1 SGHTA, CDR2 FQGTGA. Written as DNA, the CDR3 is TGTGCCAGCAGCCAACAGGGGCAGGCCAACGTCCTGACTTTC. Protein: CASSQQGQANVLTF.

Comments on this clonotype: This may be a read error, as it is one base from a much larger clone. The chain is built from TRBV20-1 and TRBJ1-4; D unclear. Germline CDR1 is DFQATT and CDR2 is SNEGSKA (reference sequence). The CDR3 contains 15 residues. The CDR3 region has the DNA TGCAGTGGTAGAGATGGGAGGGTGCGAAGGGAAAAACTGTTTTTT. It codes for CSGRDGRVRREKLFF.

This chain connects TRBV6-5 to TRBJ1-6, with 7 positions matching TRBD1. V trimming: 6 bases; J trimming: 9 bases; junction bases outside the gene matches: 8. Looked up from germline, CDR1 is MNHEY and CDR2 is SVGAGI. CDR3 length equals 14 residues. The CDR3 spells CASSRQGKSSPLHF. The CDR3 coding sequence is TGTGCCAGCAGCCGACAGGGAAAAAGTTCACCCCTCCACTTT.

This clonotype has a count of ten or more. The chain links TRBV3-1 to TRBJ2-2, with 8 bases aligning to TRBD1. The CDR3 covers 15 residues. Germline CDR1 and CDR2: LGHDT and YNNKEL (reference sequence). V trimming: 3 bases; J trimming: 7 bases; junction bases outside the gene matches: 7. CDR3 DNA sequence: TGTGCCAGCAGCCACGGCAGGGGGCAGGTCGGGGAGCTGTTTTTT. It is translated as CASSHGRGQVGELFF.

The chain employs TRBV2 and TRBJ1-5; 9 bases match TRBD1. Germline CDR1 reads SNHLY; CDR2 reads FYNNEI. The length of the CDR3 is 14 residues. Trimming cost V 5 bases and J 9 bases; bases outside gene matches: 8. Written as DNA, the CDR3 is TGTGCCAGCAGTACCACAGGGGGCGTGGGGCCCCAGCATTTT. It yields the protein CASSTTGGVGPQHF.

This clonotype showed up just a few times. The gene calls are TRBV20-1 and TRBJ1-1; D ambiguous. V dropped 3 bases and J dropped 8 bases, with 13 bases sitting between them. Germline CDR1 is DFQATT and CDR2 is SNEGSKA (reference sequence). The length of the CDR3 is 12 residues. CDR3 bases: TGCAGTGCTAGTCGTAGCCAGAACGAAGCTTTCTTT. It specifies CSASRSQNEAFF.

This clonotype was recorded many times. DNA of the CDR3: TGCGCCAGCAGCTTGGGCAACCAAGAGACCCAGTACTTC. Translated: CASSLGNQETQYF. V is TRBV5-1 and J is TRBJ2-5; D unresolved. Germline loops: CDR1 SGHRS, CDR2 YFSETQ. CDR3 length: 13 amino acids. V lost 0 bases and J 0 bases, leaving 3 bases between the germline ends.

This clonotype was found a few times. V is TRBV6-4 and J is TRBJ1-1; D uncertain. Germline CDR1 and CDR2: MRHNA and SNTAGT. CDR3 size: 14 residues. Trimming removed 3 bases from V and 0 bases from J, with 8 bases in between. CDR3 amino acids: CASSELGMNTEAFF. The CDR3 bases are TGTGCCAGCAGTGAATTAGGGATGAACACTGAAGCTTTCTTT.

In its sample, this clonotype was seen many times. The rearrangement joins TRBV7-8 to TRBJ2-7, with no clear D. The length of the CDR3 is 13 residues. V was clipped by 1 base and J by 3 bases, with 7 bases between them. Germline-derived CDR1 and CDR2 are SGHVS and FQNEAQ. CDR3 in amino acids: CASSLVADYEQYF. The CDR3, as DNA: TGTGCCAGCAGCTTAGTCGCAGACTACGAGCAGTACTTC.

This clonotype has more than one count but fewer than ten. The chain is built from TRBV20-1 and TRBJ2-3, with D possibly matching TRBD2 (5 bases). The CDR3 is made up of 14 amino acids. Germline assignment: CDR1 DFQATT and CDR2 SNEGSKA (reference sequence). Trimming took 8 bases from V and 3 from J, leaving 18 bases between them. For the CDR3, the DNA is TGCAGTACCTCAAGAGGGCTCCGGACAGATACGCAGTATTTT. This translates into CSTSRGLRTDTQYF.

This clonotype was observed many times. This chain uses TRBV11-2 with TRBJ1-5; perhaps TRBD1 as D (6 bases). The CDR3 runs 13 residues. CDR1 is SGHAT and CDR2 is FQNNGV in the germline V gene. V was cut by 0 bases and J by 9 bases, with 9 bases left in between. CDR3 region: CASSLDRGGPQHF. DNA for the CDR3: TGTGCCAGCAGCTTAGACAGGGGAGGGCCCCAGCATTTT. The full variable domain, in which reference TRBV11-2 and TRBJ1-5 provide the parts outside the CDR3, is EAGVAQSPRYKIIEKRQSVAFWCNPISGHATLYWYQQILGQGPKLLIQFQNNGVVDDSQLPKDRFSAERLKGVDSTLKIQPAKLEDSAVYLCASSLDRGGPQHFGDGTRLSIL.

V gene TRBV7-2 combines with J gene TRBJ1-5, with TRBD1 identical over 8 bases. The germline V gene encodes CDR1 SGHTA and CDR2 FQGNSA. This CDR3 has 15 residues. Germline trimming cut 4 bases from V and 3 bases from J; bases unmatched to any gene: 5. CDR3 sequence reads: CASSSQTGANQPQHF. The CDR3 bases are TGTGCCAGCAGCTCTCAGACAGGGGCCAATCAGCCCCAGCATTTT.

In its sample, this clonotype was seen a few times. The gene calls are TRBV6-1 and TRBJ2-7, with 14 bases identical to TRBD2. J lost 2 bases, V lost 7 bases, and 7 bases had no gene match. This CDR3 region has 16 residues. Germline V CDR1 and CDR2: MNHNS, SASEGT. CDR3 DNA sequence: TGTGCCAGCATTCTGGGACTAGCGGGAGCCGCCTACGAGCAGTACTTC. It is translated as CASILGLAGAAYEQYF.

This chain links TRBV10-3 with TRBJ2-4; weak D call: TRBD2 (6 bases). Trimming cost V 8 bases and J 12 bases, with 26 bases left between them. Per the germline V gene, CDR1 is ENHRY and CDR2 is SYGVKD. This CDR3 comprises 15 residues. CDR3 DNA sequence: TGTGCCATCTCCCCCCGCGGGGCTGAGGAGGGTGGTCAGTACTTC. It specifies CAISPRGAEEGGQYF.

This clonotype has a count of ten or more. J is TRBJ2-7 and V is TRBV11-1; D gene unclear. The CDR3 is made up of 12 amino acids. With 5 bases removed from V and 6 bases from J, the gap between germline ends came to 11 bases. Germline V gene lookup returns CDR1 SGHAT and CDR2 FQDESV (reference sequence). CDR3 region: CASSLRASEQYF. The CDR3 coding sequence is TGTGCCAGCAGCCTCCGGGCCTCCGAGCAGTACTTC.

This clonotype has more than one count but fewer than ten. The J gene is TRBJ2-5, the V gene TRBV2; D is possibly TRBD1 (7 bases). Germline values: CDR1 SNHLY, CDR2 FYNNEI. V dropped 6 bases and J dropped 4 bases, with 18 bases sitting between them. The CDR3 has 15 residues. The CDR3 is CASRGTRQGGETQYF. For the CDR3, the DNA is TGTGCCAGCAGAGGCACCCGGCAGGGGGGAGAGACCCAGTACTTC.

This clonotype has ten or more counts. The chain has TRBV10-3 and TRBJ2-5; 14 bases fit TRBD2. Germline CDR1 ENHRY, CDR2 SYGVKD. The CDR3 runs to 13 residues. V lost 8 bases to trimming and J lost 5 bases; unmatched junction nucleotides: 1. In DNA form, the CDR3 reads TGTGCCATCCGGACTAGCGGGAGGGAGACCCAGTACTTC. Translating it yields CAIRTSGRETQYF.

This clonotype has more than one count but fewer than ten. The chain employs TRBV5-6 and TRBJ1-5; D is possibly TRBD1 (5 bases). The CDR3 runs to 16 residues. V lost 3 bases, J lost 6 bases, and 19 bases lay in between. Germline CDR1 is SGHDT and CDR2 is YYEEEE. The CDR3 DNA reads TGTGCCAGCAGCTCTACTCTGACTAGGGGCACTCAGCCCCAGCATTTT. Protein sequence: CASSSTLTRGTQPQHF.

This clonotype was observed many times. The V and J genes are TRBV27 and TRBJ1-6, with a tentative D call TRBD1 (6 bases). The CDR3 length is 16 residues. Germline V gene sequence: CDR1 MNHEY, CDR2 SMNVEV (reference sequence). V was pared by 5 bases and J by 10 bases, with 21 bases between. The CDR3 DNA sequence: TGTGCCAGCAGTATTACAGGGCCTGAGGAGGGGTCACCCCTCCACTTT. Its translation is CASSITGPEEGSPLHF.

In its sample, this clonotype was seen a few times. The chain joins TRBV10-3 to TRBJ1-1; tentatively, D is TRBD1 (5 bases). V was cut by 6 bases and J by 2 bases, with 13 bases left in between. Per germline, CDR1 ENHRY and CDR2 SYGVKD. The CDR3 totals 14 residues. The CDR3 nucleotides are TGTGCCATCAGAACACAGGTCTTCAACACTGAAGCTTTCTTT. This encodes CAIRTQVFNTEAFF.

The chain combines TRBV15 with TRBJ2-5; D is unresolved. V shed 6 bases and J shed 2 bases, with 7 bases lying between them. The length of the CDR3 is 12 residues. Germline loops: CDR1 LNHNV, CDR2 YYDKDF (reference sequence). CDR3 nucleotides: TGTGCCACCAGGACACCGCAAGAGACCCAGTACTTC. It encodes CATRTPQETQYF.

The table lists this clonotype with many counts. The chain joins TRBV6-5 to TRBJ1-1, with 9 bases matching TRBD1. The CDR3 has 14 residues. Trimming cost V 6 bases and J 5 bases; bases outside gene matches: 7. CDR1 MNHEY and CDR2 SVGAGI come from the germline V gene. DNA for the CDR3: TGTGCCAGCAGCCAAAGGGACAGGGTGACTGAAGCTTTCTTT. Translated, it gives CASSQRDRVTEAFF.